This T cell receptor (beta chain) comes out of a study of T cell changes during pregnancy in multiple sclerosis. Clones were read by immunoSEQ multiplex PCR, and TCRdb kept only the in-frame ones, dropping some. The sample carries 65,000 to 75,000 clones, just under 95% recorded once. Germline V CDR1 and CDR2: SGHVS, FNYEAQ. V was pared by 0 bases and J by 3 bases, with 15 bases between. The CDR3 length is 16 residues. J is TRBJ2-7 and V is TRBV7-6, with D possibly matching TRBD2 (5 bases). Source: peripheral blood, taken after pregnancy. This sequence was found in a female donor in good health, enrolled as a control in a pregnancy study. CDR3 loop: CASSLAREGINYEQYF. DNA of the CDR3: TGTGCCAGCAGCTTAGCGCGAGAGGGAATCAACTACGAGCAGTACTTC.